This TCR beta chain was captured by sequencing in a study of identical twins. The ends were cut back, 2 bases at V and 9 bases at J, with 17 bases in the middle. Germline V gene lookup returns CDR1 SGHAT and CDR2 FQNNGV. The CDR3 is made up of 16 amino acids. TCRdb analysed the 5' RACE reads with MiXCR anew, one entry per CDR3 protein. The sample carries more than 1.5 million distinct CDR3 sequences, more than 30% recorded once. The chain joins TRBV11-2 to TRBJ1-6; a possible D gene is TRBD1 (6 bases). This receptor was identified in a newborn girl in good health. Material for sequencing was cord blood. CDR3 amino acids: CASSLQGRQASSPLHF. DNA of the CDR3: TGTGCCAGCAGCTTACAGGGCCGACAGGCCTCTTCACCCCTCCACTTT.